Below, one T cell receptor (beta chain) is given with its context. Its antigen is still unknown. One base away there is no much larger clone; base qualities are not given. The sample comes from a study of T cell clones after liver transplantation (dated by TCRdb to the late 2010s). Study-level background: The samples were obtained from ITN030ST, a randomized trial that attempted immunosuppression withdrawal within 2 years after liver transplantation. A cohort of 8 liver transplant recipients was studied, of whom 3 were classified as tolerant and 5 as non-tolerant. Donor-reactive T cell clones were identified by TCRbeta sequencing after a pre-transplant mixed lymphocyte reaction and then tracked in post-transplant blood. Tolerance meant complete immunosuppression withdrawal for at least one year without liver enzymes rising beyond twice the upper limit of normal. Blood samples were taken pre-transplant, pre-randomization before withdrawal, and post-randomization after full withdrawal or failed withdrawal. Third party-reactive TCRbeta sequences were also identified from pre-transplant MLRs to serve as an antigen-independent comparator for donor-reactive sequences. Three of the eight recipients were HCV-positive; the others were transplanted for non-autoimmune, non-viral indications. Until randomization at 12-24 months post-transplant, subjects were given standard immunosuppression, with no induction therapy. Summary of the overall study and its limitations: A significant post-transplant decrease in circulating donor-reactive CD4 TCRbeta sequences was observed in most of the 8 subjects, irrespective of tolerance or HCV status. Once repertoire turnover was taken into account, donor-reactive detection showed a significant reduction for CD4 in 7 of 8 subjects and for CD8 in 8 of 8. Without allograft tissue specimens, donor-reactive T cells may have migrated into the graft rather than being deleted. The conclusions were preliminary, being limited by small, heterogeneous patient numbers and by non-standardized post-transplant time points. Donor-reactive sequences decreased more than third party-reactive sequences, which suggests partial antigen-specific deletion that was not related to withdrawal success. In two subjects, low numbers of available donor cells limited the measurable donor-reactive repertoire.

High-throughput TCRbeta CDR3 sequencing of frozen genomic DNA was performed by immunoSEQ, including PCR amplification, mapping, bias correction and internal controls. In the source study's methods: Only productive rearrangements were retained, with each unique TCRbeta sequence defined by its CDR3 nucleotide sequence together with its V and J gene. A sequence counted as donor-reactive only if the sequence showed at least 5-fold expansion in CFSE-low cells compared with unstimulated pre-transplant cells and had a frequency of at least 0.01%. Minimum frequency thresholds were set for each subject based on the unstimulated sample with the lowest template count, ensuring at least 90% detection power. Repertoire turnover was measured by Jensen-Shannon divergence between the top 1000 TCRbeta sequences post- and pre-transplant. Two-sided Fisher's exact tests were used to test for changes in the detection of donor-reactive sequences. TCRdb took over this immuneACCESS table, retaining in-frame rearrangements with V and J assigned. Such tables are incomplete; in checked studies, under half of the missing clones stem from an unresolved V gene, and the remainder is unexplained. V and J calls and clone size are given by that table; D and trimming were obtained from the DNA. In all, the sample holds 99,000 or so clones, and around four fifths of those were seen once. The ten largest make up about 0.89% of the sample.

The time point label, read with the paper, signifies: pre-transplant. Thawed unstimulated PBMCs were stained for CD3, CD4 and CD8 and FACS-sorted into CD3+CD4+ and CD3+CD8+ populations. All 8 studied subjects were randomized to immunosuppression withdrawal. The Qiagen DNeasy Blood and Tissue Kit was used to isolate genomic DNA. V sheds 1 base and J sheds 8 bases, leaving 3 bases between their ends. The CDR3, from cysteine to phenylalanine, totals 11 residues. Solely the CDR3 DNA is kept, with 33 bases framed from the first base. The germline V gene encodes CDR1 LNHDA and CDR2 SQIVND (reference sequence).

The sequence links TRBV19 to TRBJ2-1; the D segment cannot be called with confidence. Source: CD4+ T cells from blood, taken before liver transplant. The source is a human donor who received a liver transplant. The CDR3 amino acid sequence is: CASSIVHEQFF. The bases are TGTGCCAGTAGTATAGTCCATGAGCAGTTCTTC.